This is a list of T cell receptor beta chains from one sample in a study of beta chain features in type 1 diabetes. Method: immunoSEQ multiplex PCR; TCRdb's copy keeps in-frame clones and lacks some. The sample has 250,000 to 300,000 clones, 7% to 9% seen once; the top ten hold 1%. The sequencing input was central memory CD4+ T cells from blood. The receptor set was obtained from a woman under 30 in good health. Each CDR3 is given with its conserved first and last residue. The order of the fields is J gene, V gene, clone size, D gene, CDR3 DNA, CDR3 protein. The D gene is left open where the match is weak. Rows may omit the clone size; those that give it use once, few, many or a size class.

J: TRBJ1-5; V: TRBV5-1; size: few; D: NA; DNA: TGCGCCAGCAGCTTGGACACCTCAAGCAATCAGCCCCAGCATTTT; CDR3: CASSLDTSSNQPQHF
J: TRBJ2-2; V: TRBV5-1; size: NA; D: NA; DNA: TGCGCCAGCAGCTTGGGAGGGTTCACCGGGGAGCTGTTTTTT; CDR3: CASSLGGFTGELFF
J: TRBJ1-5; V: TRBV25-1; size: few; D: NA; DNA: TGTGCCAGCAGTGAAAGGCTAAACAATCAGCCCCAGCATTTT; CDR3: CASSERLNNQPQHF
J: TRBJ1-2; V: TRBV4-1; size: NA; D: TRBD1; DNA: TGCGCCAGCAGCCAACCAAGGACAGGCCATAAGGATGGCTACACCTTC; CDR3: CASSQPRTGHKDGYTF
J: TRBJ2-7; V: TRBV5-4; size: few; D: NA; DNA: TGTGCCAGCAGCCCCCAAGCGGCAACCTCCTACGAGCAGTACTTC; CDR3: CASSPQAATSYEQYF
J: TRBJ1-1; V: TRBV6-5; size: many; D: NA; DNA: TGTGCCAGCAGTTACGGGCGGGGCACTGAAGCTTTCTTT; CDR3: CASSYGRGTEAFF
J: TRBJ2-2; V: TRBV7-9; size: few; D: NA; DNA: TGTGCCAGCAGCTTGTGGCCCCTGGGTAGCACCGGGGAGCTGTTTTTT; CDR3: CASSLWPLGSTGELFF
J: TRBJ2-5; V: TRBV10-3; size: NA; D: TRBD2; DNA: TGTGCCATCAGGAATGACTGGGGAGGGGAGACCCAGTACTTC; CDR3: CAIRNDWGGETQYF
J: TRBJ2-1; V: TRBV5-1; size: few; D: NA; DNA: TGCGCCAGCAGCTTAGCTCCAGAGGGTGAGCAGTTCTTC; CDR3: CASSLAPEGEQFF
J: TRBJ2-5; V: TRBV14; size: NA; D: TRBD1; DNA: TGTGCCAGCAGCCAAGAGGCAGGGGGCTTCGAGACCCAGTACTTC; CDR3: CASSQEAGGFETQYF
J: TRBJ2-1; V: TRBV9; size: NA; D: TRBD2; DNA: TGTGCCAGCAGAAAACTAACCGGGACTAGTACGTACAATGAGCAGTTCTTC; CDR3: CASRKLTGTSTYNEQFF